These 24 T cell receptor beta chains share one sample of origin, sequenced in a study of blood T cell repertoires in COVID-19. Produced via immunoSEQ multiplex PCR; TCRdb's table is partial and in-frame only. The data show some 77,000 clones, with roughly 79% seen just once and 20% to 25% held by the top ten. Sequenced sample: peripheral blood. Every receptor here comes from a woman aged 70-85 years with acute or convalescent COVID-19.

This rearrangement joins TRBV6-4 to TRBJ1-2; the D gene is possibly TRBD1 (5 bases). The CDR3 loop spans 12 amino acids. Trimming took 11 bases from V and 0 from J, leaving 10 bases between them. Germline CDR1 and CDR2: MRHNA and SNTAGT. The CDR3 region has the DNA TGTGCCCGGACAAGGGCTAACTATGGCTACACCTTC. Protein: CARTRANYGYTF.

This clone has only one observation. The chain combines TRBV19 with TRBJ2-5; TRBD1 might be the D (5 bases). Trimming removed 4 bases at V and 2 bases at J, with 8 bases between. This CDR3 contains 13 residues. Germline V gene data show CDR1 as LNHDA and CDR2 as SQIVND (reference sequence). CDR3 amino acids: CASSKDKQETQYF. The CDR3, as DNA: TGTGCCAGTAGTAAGGACAAACAAGAGACCCAGTACTTC.

This clone came up once. The genes are TRBV5-1 and TRBJ1-6, with unresolved D. The CDR3 contains 17 residues. Trimming removed 0 bases from V and 3 bases from J, with 13 bases in between. Germline lookup yields CDR1 SGHRS and CDR2 YFSETQ. The CDR3 DNA sequence: TGCGCCAGCAGCTTGGCAGTGGGCGCGAACTATAATTCACCCCTCCACTTT. This sequence encodes CASSLAVGANYNSPLHF.

This clone was seen a few times. This chain connects TRBV27 to TRBJ2-7; D might be TRBD2 (5 bases). This CDR3 is 13 amino acids long. The germline CDR1 and CDR2 sequences are MNHEY and SMNVEV (reference sequence). V shed 6 bases and J shed 0 bases, with 9 bases lying between them. CDR3 sequence (DNA): TGTGCCAGCAGCACGGGATCCTCCTACGAGCAGTACTTC. Its protein product is CASSTGSSYEQYF.

The rearrangement joins TRBV3-1 (or the pseudogene TRBV3-2) to TRBJ2-5; D is undetermined. The CDR3 runs to 15 residues. Trimming left V 0 bases short and J 5 bases short, with 13 bases between. Germline V gives CDR1 LGHDT, CDR2 YNNKEL (reference sequence). For the CDR3, the DNA is TGTGCCAGCAGCCAAGACTCAGGATTGGGTGAGACCCAGTACTTC. Translating gives CASSQDSGLGETQYF.

This chain uses TRBV5-1 with TRBJ2-3, with TRBD1 identical over 12 bases. With V trimmed by 4 bases and J by 3 bases, 6 bases remained unmatched. There are 16 residues in the CDR3. Germline values: CDR1 SGHRS, CDR2 YFSETQ. The CDR3: CASSVGTGGRTDTQYF. CDR3 DNA: TGCGCCAGCAGCGTTGGGACAGGGGGCCGGACAGATACGCAGTATTTT.

This chain connects TRBV18 to TRBJ2-7, with 8 nucleotides matching TRBD2. V lost 8 bases, J lost 5 bases, and 11 bases stayed unmatched. Looked up from germline, CDR1 is KGHSH and CDR2 is LQKENI. The CDR3 consists of 14 residues. The CDR3 reads CASTGKLAGDEQYF. CDR3 bases: TGTGCCAGCACTGGGAAGCTAGCGGGCGACGAGCAGTACTTC.

The rearrangement uses TRBV21-1 and TRBJ2-1; the table's TRBD2 call for D was not verified on the DNA. TRBV21-1 is a pseudogene locus. CDR3 length: 17 residues. CDR3 sequence (DNA): TGTGCCAGCAGCCCAGAGACGAGGTTAAGCTCCTACAATGAGCAGTTCTTC. Residues: CASSPETRLSSYNEQFF.

The V gene is TRBV19, the J gene TRBJ1-4, with D unclear. The V gene's germline CDR1 is LNHDA and CDR2 SQIVND (reference sequence). The CDR3 spans 17 residues. V lost 2 bases and J lost 6, with 19 bases in between. The CDR3 sequence: CASSISKFAGGDEKLFF. The CDR3 DNA is TGTGCCAGTAGTATATCAAAATTCGCAGGAGGCGATGAAAAACTGTTTTTT. The whole variable domain, filled in from reference TRBV19 and TRBJ1-4, reads DGGITQSPKYLFRKEGQNVTLSCEQNLNHDAMYWYRQDPGQGLRLIYYSQIVNDFQKGDIAEGYSVSREKKESFPLTVTSAQKNPTAFYLCASSISKFAGGDEKLFFGSGTQLSVL.

This clone has a handful of counts. V usage is TRBV14 and J usage is TRBJ2-3; 10 positions agree with TRBD2. CDR1 and CDR2 (germline): SGHDN, FVKESK. With 4 bases clipped from V and 5 bases from J, the junction kept 15 bases outside the gene matches. This CDR3 comprises 18 residues. The DNA for the CDR3 is TGTGCCAGCAGCCTACCCGGATATCTAGCGGGAGTACAAGATACGCAGTATTTT. Translating gives CASSLPGYLAGVQDTQYF.

V gene TRBV23-1 combines with J gene TRBJ1-6, with 7 bases identical to TRBD1. TRBV23-1 belongs to the ORF category, with a function that is uncertain. The junction had 20 bases not matched to a gene; V was cut back by 5 bases and J by 7 bases. This CDR3 comprises 19 residues. CDR3 in amino acids: CASSSTKGPGQLPNSPLHF. The CDR3 DNA reads TGCGCCAGCAGTTCTACGAAGGGCCCGGGACAGCTACCAAATTCACCCCTCCACTTT.

The gene calls are TRBV28 and TRBJ1-5; D is unclear. Trimming shortened V by 8 bases and J by 0 bases, and 11 bases separated the two germline ends. There are 14 residues in the CDR3. Germline V gene sequence: CDR1 MDHEN, CDR2 SYDVKM. The CDR3 bases are TGTGCCAGCTCAGGAATGAATAGCAATCAGCCCCAGCATTTT. Its translation is CASSGMNSNQPQHF.

This clone was observed a single time. The chain employs TRBV2 and TRBJ1-5; possible D gene TRBD1, 6 bases. This CDR3 has 13 amino acids. From germline, CDR1 is SNHLY and CDR2 FYNNEI. The V and J ends lost 6 bases and 6 bases respectively, with 12 bases between them. This CDR3 reads CASRTGQSQPQHF. The CDR3 region has the DNA TGTGCCAGCAGGACAGGACAGTCTCAGCCCCAGCATTTT.

V and J are TRBV9 and TRBJ2-1; D unresolved. Germline CDR1 SGDLS, CDR2 YYNGEE. The CDR3 loop spans 15 amino acids. Trimming took off 0 bases at V and 0 bases at J, with 7 bases between the two ends. DNA of the CDR3: TGTGCCAGCAGCGTAGGATCGAGCTCCTACAATGAGCAGTTCTTC. The encoded protein is CASSVGSSSYNEQFF.

The V call is TRBV29-1, the J call TRBJ2-5; 7 bases align to TRBD2. Per the germline V gene, CDR1 is SQVTM and CDR2 is ANQGSEA. CDR3 length: 13 amino acids. Trimming cost V 4 bases and J 1 base; bases outside gene matches: 3. The chain's CDR3 is CSVARGSQETQYF. DNA of the CDR3: TGCAGCGTTGCGCGGGGGTCCCAAGAGACCCAGTACTTC.

The chain links TRBV27 to TRBJ1-6; 8 bases are a match to TRBD1. The V and J ends lost 7 bases and 8 bases, in that order; junction bases with no gene match: 7. The CDR3 runs to 14 residues. Germline V CDR1 and CDR2: MNHEY, SMNVEV (reference sequence). CDR3 nucleotides: TGTGCCAGCAAACCACAGGGGGATCATTCACCCCTCCACTTT. Protein sequence: CASKPQGDHSPLHF.

The sample holds a few counts of this clone. The chain links TRBV21-1 to TRBJ1-2; TRBD1 is taken as the D call from the table, unchecked against the DNA. TRBV21-1 is an annotated pseudogene. This CDR3 is 13 amino acids long. The CDR3: CAIGQGRGYGYTF. The CDR3 DNA follows: TGTGCCATAGGACAGGGGCGGGGGTATGGCTACACCTTC.

The sample holds one count of this clone. The chain joins TRBV28 to TRBJ1-6; 8 bases agree with TRBD1. V gave up 7 bases and J gave up 8 bases; unmatched junction bases: 7. Germline CDR1 is MDHEN and CDR2 is SYDVKM. The CDR3 contains 14 residues. The CDR3 is CASKRSGGDSPLHF. For the CDR3, the DNA is TGTGCCAGCAAAAGGTCAGGGGGCGATTCACCCCTCCACTTT.

The J gene is TRBJ1-1, the V gene TRBV18; 7 bases map to TRBD1. V lost 3 bases, J lost 2 bases, and 3 bases stayed unmatched. The CDR3 is 14 amino acids. Germline V gene sequence: CDR1 KGHSH, CDR2 LQKENI. For the CDR3, the DNA is TGTGCCAGCTCACCTCGGACAGGTAACACTGAAGCTTTCTTT. It translates to CASSPRTGNTEAFF.

This clone was seen a few times. The J gene is TRBJ1-1, the V gene TRBV1; the table's D call of TRBD1 was not tested on the DNA. TRBV1 is a pseudogene locus. The CDR3 extends over 17 amino acids. CDR3: CTSSQDRGPLGNTEAFF. The CDR3, as DNA: TGCACCAGCAGCCAAGACAGGGGGCCCCTAGGGAACACTGAAGCTTTCTTT.

Here the CDR3 DNA reads TGTGCCAGCAGCTTGTGGACAGGGGCTAGCAATCAGCCCCAGCATTTT. Residues: CASSLWTGASNQPQHF. The genes are TRBV5-4 and TRBJ1-5; TRBD1 aligns across 9 bases. The CDR3 contains 16 residues. The germline gives CDR1 SGHNT, CDR2 YYREEE (reference sequence). V lost 1 base, J lost 0 bases, and 2 bases stayed unmatched.

The chain joins TRBV19 to TRBJ2-7, with 13 bases aligning to TRBD2. The ends lost 0 bases at V and 8 bases at J; junction bases unmatched: 7. The CDR3 contains 16 residues. Looked up from germline, CDR1 is LNHDA and CDR2 is SQIVND (reference sequence). CDR3 coding DNA: TGTGCCAGTAGTATAGACTGGACTAGCGGGAGTCCTAAGCAGTACTTC. Its protein is CASSIDWTSGSPKQYF.

The V call is TRBV5-1, the J call TRBJ2-1; 11 nucleotides align to TRBD2. The CDR3 totals 16 residues. J gave up 6 bases and V 2 bases, and 7 bases lay outside the gene matches. Germline-derived CDR1 and CDR2 are SGHRS and YFSETQ. DNA for the CDR3: TGCGCCAGCAGCTTTCTGGGGCTAGCGGGAGGCAATGAGCAGTTCTTC. It specifies CASSFLGLAGGNEQFF.

This chain links TRBV28 with TRBJ1-2; D is unresolved. Germline assignment: CDR1 MDHEN and CDR2 SYDVKM. This CDR3 comprises 12 residues. Trimming pared 5 bases from V and 3 bases from J, leaving 7 bases between. CDR3 protein: CASSLLYYGYTF. CDR3 sequence (DNA): TGTGCCAGCAGTCTTTTATACTATGGCTACACCTTC.